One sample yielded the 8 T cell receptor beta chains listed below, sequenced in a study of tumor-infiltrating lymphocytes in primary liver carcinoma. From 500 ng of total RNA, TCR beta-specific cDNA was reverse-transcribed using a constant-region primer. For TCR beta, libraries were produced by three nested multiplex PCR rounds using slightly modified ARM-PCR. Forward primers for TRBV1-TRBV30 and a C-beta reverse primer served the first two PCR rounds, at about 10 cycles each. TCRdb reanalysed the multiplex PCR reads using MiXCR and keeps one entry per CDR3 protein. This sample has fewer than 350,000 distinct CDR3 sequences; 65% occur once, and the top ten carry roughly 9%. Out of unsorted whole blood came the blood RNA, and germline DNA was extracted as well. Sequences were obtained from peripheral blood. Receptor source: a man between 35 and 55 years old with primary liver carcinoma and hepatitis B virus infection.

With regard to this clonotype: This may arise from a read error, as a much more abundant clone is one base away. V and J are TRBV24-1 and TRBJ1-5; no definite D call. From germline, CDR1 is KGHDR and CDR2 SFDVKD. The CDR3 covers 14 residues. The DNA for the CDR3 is TGTGACACCAGTGCGACTCTGAGCAATCAGCCCCAGCATTTT. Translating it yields CDTSATLSNQPQHF.

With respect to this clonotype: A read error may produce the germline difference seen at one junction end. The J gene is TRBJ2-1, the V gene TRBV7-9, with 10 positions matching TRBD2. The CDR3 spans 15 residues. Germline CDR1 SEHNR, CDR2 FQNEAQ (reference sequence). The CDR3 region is CASSSGLAFGNEQFF. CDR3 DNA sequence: TGTGCTAGCAGCTCGGGACTAGCGTTTGGCAATGAGCAGTTCTTC.

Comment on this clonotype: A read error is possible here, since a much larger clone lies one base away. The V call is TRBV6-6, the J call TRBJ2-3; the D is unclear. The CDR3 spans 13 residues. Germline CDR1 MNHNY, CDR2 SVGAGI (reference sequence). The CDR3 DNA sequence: TGTGCCAGCAGCTCCCATCCCACAGATATGCAGTATTTT. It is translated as CASSSHPTDMQYF.

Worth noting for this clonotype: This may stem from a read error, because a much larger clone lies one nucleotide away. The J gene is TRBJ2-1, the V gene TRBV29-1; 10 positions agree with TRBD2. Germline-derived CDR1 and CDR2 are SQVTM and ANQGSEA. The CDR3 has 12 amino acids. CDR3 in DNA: TGCTGCGTTGTCTGGTTAGCGGGAGGAAAGTTCTTC. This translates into CCVVWLAGGKFF.

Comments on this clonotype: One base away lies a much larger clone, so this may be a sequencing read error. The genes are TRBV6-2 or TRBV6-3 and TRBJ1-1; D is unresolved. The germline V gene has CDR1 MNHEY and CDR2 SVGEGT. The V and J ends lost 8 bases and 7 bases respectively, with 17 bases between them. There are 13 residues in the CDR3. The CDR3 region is CASHNPESIEAFF. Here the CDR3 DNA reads TGTGCCAGCCATAATCCGGAGTCCATTGAAGCTTTCTTT.

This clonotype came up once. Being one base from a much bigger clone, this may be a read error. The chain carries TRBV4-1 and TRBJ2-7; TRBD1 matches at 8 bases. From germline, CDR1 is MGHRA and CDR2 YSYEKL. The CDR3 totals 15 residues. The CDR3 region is CVSSQIQGVSYEQYF. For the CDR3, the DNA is TGCGTCAGCAGCCAGATACAGGGGGTCTCCTACGAGCAGTACTTC.

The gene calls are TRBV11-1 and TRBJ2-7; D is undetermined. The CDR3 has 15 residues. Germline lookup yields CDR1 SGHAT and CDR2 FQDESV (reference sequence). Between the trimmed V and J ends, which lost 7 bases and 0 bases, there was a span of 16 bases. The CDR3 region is CASNSRRFGSYEQYF. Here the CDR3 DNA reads TGTGCCAGCAACTCACGCAGGTTCGGCTCCTACGAGCAGTACTTC.

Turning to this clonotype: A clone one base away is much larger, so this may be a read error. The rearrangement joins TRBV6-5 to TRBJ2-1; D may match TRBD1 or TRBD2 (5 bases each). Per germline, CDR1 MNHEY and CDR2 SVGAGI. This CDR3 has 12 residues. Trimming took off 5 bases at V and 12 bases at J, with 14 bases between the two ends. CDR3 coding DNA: TGTGCCAGCAGTCCCAACCTGGGGGTGCAGTTCTTC. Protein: CASSPNLGVQFF.